This T cell receptor (beta chain) was sequenced during a study of human T cells and chemical hapten exposure listed by TCRdb under 2021. For context, the study as a whole: For sensitization, 2% DPC in acetone was applied to a roughly 2 cm by roughly 2 cm area of upper inner arm skin. Weekly therapeutic DPC doses were additionally applied to the scalp of patients throughout the roughly 24-week study period. Patch testing was performed on the upper back with Finn chambers containing 0.01% DPC, and the patch tests were scored after 6 days according to International Contact Dermatitis Research Group standards. In alopecia patients, the study followed how the peripheral blood TCR repertoire changed in vivo over primary and secondary sensitization to diphenylcyclopropenone (DPC), a hapten. The patient cohort, mostly female, included alopecia areata with under or over 50% scalp involvement, alopecia totalis and alopecia universalis. Blood samples were taken from patients before sensitization (week 0) and then at 2, 6 and about 24 weeks after DPC sensitization. Libraries were combined into a pool for sequencing, and differences in TCR yield between samples came mainly from small differences in library volumes within the pool. Around 30 alopecia patients provided blood for TCR sequencing at one to four time points (pre-sensitization, 2, 6 and 24 weeks). The paper's findings and limits, for the study overall: Expanded TCRs formed significantly more large CDR3 similarity clusters than pre-sensitization or healthy control sets, consistent with antigen-driven responses. Repeated subsampling changed both the strength of the expansion versus patch-test correlation and the threshold at which the correlation became significant. All patients had alopecia, a presumed autoimmune disease, so their immune response might differ from that of healthy individuals. DPC sensitization did not change the number of TCRs with a frequency above 1 in 1000, and there was no evidence of changes in global repertoire structure. The number of PT1 expanded TCRs positively correlated with patch test score, significant at thresholds 8, 16 and 32 but not 4.

Library construction relied on RACE. Sequenced using a NextSeq 500. During library preparation, unique molecular identifiers were attached to individual cDNA molecules so that TCRs could be counted quantitatively and reproducibly. Both TCR alpha and TCR beta chains were sequenced from each blood RNA sample. In the authors' own workflow: The median number of TCRs per sample was roughly 98,000, ranging from 23,224 to 690,600. The Decombinator software suite was used to annotate the V, J and CDR3 of the TCR reads. Every sample was subsampled to the same number of TCRs (28,000) for the PS versus PT1 abundance plots. Expanded TCRs were defined as absent before sensitization and observed at least eight times at the 2-week time point. TCRdb trimmed public reads at Q25 via fastp, called clones via MiXCR and kept in-frame beta chains. Every entry covers one CDR3 protein and lists the most common genes and DNA from its rows. In this record, the V and J calls reflect TCRdb's handling and not the investigators' own analysis. The sample table shows some 150,000 distinct CDR3 sequences, and about 11% are seen once. About 1.4% of the sample is held by the ten biggest clonotypes.

Including cysteine and phenylalanine, the CDR3 has 14 amino acids. The CDR3 DNA has 42 bases and is translated from base 1. Between the V and J ends, shortened by 7 bases and 9 bases respectively, the junction contains 19 bases. The germline V gene supplies CDR1 MNHEY and CDR2 SVGEGT. This specimen's time point label, interpreted: patch test 2, 6 weeks after DPC sensitization. The sample's treatment or condition label is to be understood as: therapeutic diphenylcyclopropenone sensitization with weekly scalp DPC. Blood at each patch-test visit was drawn before the patch test was applied. Patients were eligible if aged 18 to 70, diagnosed with alopecia and judged suitable for DPC therapy, and pregnant patients were excluded. Unfractionated whole blood was collected in Tempus Blood RNA tubes, and total RNA was extracted from that blood. This clonotype has a count of ten or more. What antigen it recognizes has not been identified. Nothing much larger sits one base from this clone, and base qualities are not available.

The TCR comes from a woman in her forties or fifties with alopecia areata. Some clones in this sample may be carry-over from other donors' samples. In this chain, TRBV6-2 or TRBV6-3 is recombined with TRBJ2-4; the D gene is perhaps TRBD2, from 7 matching bases. The material was whole blood, obtained in connection with sensitization to the hapten diphenylcyclopropenone (DPC). The DNA sequence is as follows: TGTGCCAGCACCCCGGAGGGGGGGATCGGCATTCAGTACTTC. It translates to CASTPEGGIGIQYF.